The 32 T cell receptor beta chains below come from one sample, sequenced in a study of T-cell reconstitution after alpha-beta-depleted transplantation in children. The TCRbeta library was prepared with unique molecular identifiers. TCRdb ran MiXCR on the PCR reads and lists one entry per CDR3 protein. The sample carries 100,000 or so distinct CDR3 sequences, 7.5% to 9% recorded once. The specimen comprised PBMCs, sampled before TCRalphabeta/CD19-depleted stem cell transplant. The receptors here all came from a boy between 2 and 10 years old with acute lymphoblastic leukemia, due to receive a stem cell transplant.

This clonotype has just a few counts. The chain carries TRBV3-1 and TRBJ2-1, with D perhaps TRBD1 (6 bases). Germline CDR1 and CDR2: LGHDT and YNNKEL (reference sequence). Trimming took off 0 bases at V and 2 bases at J, with 8 bases between the two ends. The CDR3 consists of 15 residues. The CDR3 protein is CASSQDEGAYNEQFF. As DNA, the CDR3 is TGTGCCAGCAGCCAAGATGAGGGGGCCTACAATGAGCAGTTCTTC.

This clonotype came up a few times. The chain recombines TRBV20-1 with TRBJ1-1; 11 bases agree with TRBD1. The trim removed 5 bases at V and 5 bases at J, leaving 4 bases unmatched. The CDR3 extends over 13 amino acids. Germline CDR1 DFQATT, CDR2 SNEGSKA (reference sequence). DNA for the CDR3: TGCAGTGCTGACCGGGACAGGGGGACTGAAGCTTTCTTT. It codes for CSADRDRGTEAFF.

This clonotype has at least ten counts. The gene calls are TRBV12-3 or TRBV12-4 and TRBJ2-7, with 10 bases aligning to TRBD2. The CDR3 length is 15 residues. The ends lost 5 bases at V and 0 bases at J; junction bases unmatched: 4. The CDR3 region is CASSDSGGISYEQYF. The CDR3 DNA reads as TGTGCCAGCAGTGATAGCGGGGGGATCTCCTACGAGCAGTACTTC.

This clonotype was seen only a few times. The CDR3 DNA sequence: TGTGCCAGCAGCGACCCGGGAGGAGGAGAGACCCAGTACTTC. Its protein is CASSDPGGGETQYF. The V and J genes are TRBV21-1 and TRBJ2-5; no DNA check was done on the table's D call, TRBD1. TRBV21-1 represents a pseudogene. CDR3 size: 14 residues.

This clonotype has ten or more counts. The chain couples TRBV3-1 to TRBJ1-1; possible D gene TRBD1, 5 bases. The V gene lost 0 bases and the J gene lost 8 bases, with 13 bases spanning the gap. Germline lookup yields CDR1 LGHDT and CDR2 YNNKEL (reference sequence). CDR3 size: 14 residues. The CDR3 nucleotides read TGTGCCAGCAGCCAAGAACGGGCGACAGTAGAAGCTTTCTTT. This codes for CASSQERATVEAFF. The full variable domain, in which reference TRBV3-1 and TRBJ1-1 provide the parts outside the CDR3, is DTAVSQTPKYLVTQMGNDKSIKCEQNLGHDTMYWYKQDSKKFLKIMFSYNNKELIINETVPNRFSPKSPDKAHLNLHINSLELGDSAVYFCASSQERATVEAFFGQGTRLTVV.

This clonotype was seen repeatedly, ten times or more. The J gene is TRBJ2-1, the V gene TRBV7-2; a weak D match, TRBD1 (6 bases). In germline, CDR1 is SGHTA, CDR2 FQGNSA. The CDR3 covers 14 residues. Trimming took 6 bases from V and 5 from J, leaving 14 bases between them. CDR3 protein: CASRPGQRNNEQFF. The CDR3 region has the DNA TGTGCCAGCAGGCCTGGACAGAGAAACAATGAGCAGTTCTTC.

This clonotype was seen more than once but under ten times. This CDR3 is CASQRGESNEQFF. The CDR3 DNA reads as TGTGCCAGCCAGCGGGGGGAAAGTAATGAGCAGTTCTTC. This chain links TRBV6-6 with TRBJ2-1, with TRBD2 matching 9 bases. J was trimmed by 7 bases and V by 8 bases; bases with no gene match: 6. This CDR3 region has 13 residues. Germline V gives CDR1 MNHNY, CDR2 SVGAGI (reference sequence).

This clonotype has ten or more counts. The chain recombines TRBV5-5 with TRBJ2-2; 7 bases align to TRBD1. This CDR3 has 18 residues. Germline CDR1 is SGHKS and CDR2 is YYEKEE (reference sequence). With V trimmed by 0 bases and J by 1 base, 9 bases remained unmatched. In DNA, the CDR3 is TGTGCCAGCAGCTTGGCCCTTACAGGGGACGGGAACACCGGGGAGCTGTTTTTT. It yields the protein CASSLALTGDGNTGELFF.

This clonotype was recorded at least ten times. The chain couples TRBV2 to TRBJ2-2; perhaps D is TRBD1 or TRBD2 (5 bases each). V lost 2 bases and J 5 bases, leaving 12 bases between the germline ends. The germline CDR1 and CDR2 sequences are SNHLY and FYNNEI. This CDR3 is built from 15 residues. CDR3 residues: CASSESGRVTGELFF. CDR3 coding DNA: TGTGCCAGCAGTGAATCAGGGCGGGTAACCGGGGAGCTGTTTTTT.

This clonotype was seen ten or more times. This chain links TRBV5-1 with TRBJ2-7, with D possibly TRBD2 on 5 matching bases. There are 13 residues in the CDR3. CDR1 and CDR2 from the germline V gene are SGHRS and YFSETQ. Trimming took 1 base from V and 9 from J, leaving 14 bases between them. CDR3 residues: CASSLWAGSRQYF. In DNA, the CDR3 is TGCGCCAGCAGCTTGTGGGCGGGCTCAAGGCAGTACTTC.

This clonotype has a count of ten or more. The chain carries TRBV13 and TRBJ2-2; 9 bases are a match to TRBD1. Unmatched junction bases numbered 6, after V lost 5 bases and J lost 5 bases. CDR1 is PRHDT and CDR2 is FYEKMQ in the germline V gene (reference sequence). CDR3 size: 15 residues. Here the CDR3 reads CASSRRTGVTGELFF. The CDR3 nucleotides are TGTGCCAGCAGCCGCCGGACAGGGGTAACCGGGGAGCTGTTTTTT.

The chain links TRBV6-5 to TRBJ2-7, with D hard to call. This CDR3 region has 13 residues. Deletions cut 6 bases from V and 2 bases from J, with 11 bases between. Germline assignment: CDR1 MNHEY and CDR2 SVGAGI. The CDR3 reads CASSVASPYEQYF. CDR3 sequence (DNA): TGTGCCAGCAGCGTTGCGAGTCCCTACGAGCAGTACTTC.

This CDR3 is CASRSLGTDNEQFF. The CDR3 coding sequence is TGTGCCAGCAGGTCGTTAGGCACCGACAATGAGCAGTTCTTC. The chain combines TRBV27 with TRBJ2-1; the D is unclear. Between the trimmed V and J ends, which lost 6 bases and 5 bases, there was a span of 14 bases. The germline V gene encodes CDR1 MNHEY and CDR2 SMNVEV (reference sequence). CDR3 length: 14 amino acids.

The gene calls are TRBV20-1 and TRBJ1-1; the D is unclear. V shed 4 bases and J shed 5 bases, with 17 bases lying between them. Germline V gene sequence: CDR1 DFQATT, CDR2 SNEGSKA (reference sequence). This CDR3 is built from 14 residues. CDR3 protein: CSANGWAGGTEAFF. The DNA for the CDR3 is TGCAGTGCTAACGGTTGGGCTGGCGGTACTGAAGCTTTCTTT.

Many counts were recorded for this clonotype. The gene calls are TRBV5-5 and TRBJ2-5; D call uncertain. CDR3 length: 14 residues. Germline V gives CDR1 SGHKS, CDR2 YYEKEE (reference sequence). With 2 bases removed from V and 4 bases from J, the gap between germline ends came to 12 bases. CDR3: CASSFMGSGETQYF. In DNA, the CDR3 is TGTGCCAGCAGCTTTATGGGGTCGGGAGAGACCCAGTACTTC.

There are many counts of this clonotype. This chain links TRBV2 with TRBJ2-2, with 8 nucleotides matching TRBD1. The CDR3 contains 14 residues. With V trimmed by 8 bases and J by 4 bases, 6 bases remained unmatched. Germline V gives CDR1 SNHLY, CDR2 FYNNEI. The CDR3 here is CASSTGDPTGELFF. CDR3 bases: TGTGCCAGCTCGACAGGGGATCCCACCGGGGAGCTGTTTTTT.

This clonotype was recorded at least ten times. The rearrangement links TRBV9 to TRBJ2-5; 15 bases are shared with TRBD2. In germline, CDR1 is SGDLS, CDR2 YYNGEE. CDR3 length: 16 residues. V trimming: 3 bases; J trimming: 2 bases; junction bases outside the gene matches: 2. The CDR3 nucleotides are TGTGCCAGCAGCGCCGGGACTAGCGGGGGGCAAGAGACCCAGTACTTC. The encoded protein is CASSAGTSGGQETQYF.

There are a few counts of this clonotype. The chain combines TRBV20-1 with TRBJ1-3, with 8 bases identical to TRBD1. This CDR3 is 15 amino acids long. V dropped 1 base and J dropped 4; count of bases not matched to a gene: 6. Germline assignment: CDR1 DFQATT and CDR2 SNEGSKA (reference sequence). The CDR3: CSARGQGARGNTIYF. As DNA, the CDR3 is TGCAGTGCTAGAGGGCAGGGGGCGCGAGGAAACACCATATATTTT.

The chain uses TRBV20-1 and TRBJ1-1, with 9 bases lining up with TRBD1. The CDR3 is 14 residues long. Germline CDR1 and CDR2: DFQATT and SNEGSKA (reference sequence). The J segment lost 5 bases and the V segment lost 3 bases, leaving 7 bases of the junction unmatched. For the CDR3, the DNA is TGCAGTGCTAGTGGCACACAGGGGGCAACTGAAGCTTTCTTT. Encoded protein: CSASGTQGATEAFF.

This clonotype appeared many times. V gene TRBV13 combines with J gene TRBJ2-1; 9 bases fit TRBD2. Trimming at V came to 1 base and at J to 9 bases, leaving 1 base not matched to a gene. Germline V gives CDR1 PRHDT, CDR2 FYEKMQ (reference sequence). This CDR3 spans 13 amino acids. CDR3 protein: CASSLATSGEQFF. CDR3 nucleotides: TGTGCCAGCAGCTTAGCGACTAGCGGTGAGCAGTTCTTC.

Many counts were recorded for this clonotype. The V gene is TRBV4-2, the J gene TRBJ2-7; 10 positions agree with TRBD1. Germline CDR1 LGHNA, CDR2 YNFKEQ. The CDR3 has 15 residues. Losses at the gene ends were 4 bases for V and 1 base for J; bases not matched to a gene: 4. Here the CDR3 DNA reads TGTGCCAGCAGCCCTTGGGACAGGGGTTCCTACGAGCAGTACTTC. It is translated as CASSPWDRGSYEQYF.

This clonotype was counted ten times or more. V is TRBV12-3 or TRBV12-4 and J is TRBJ2-1, with D uncertain. The ends were cut back, 7 bases at V and 6 bases at J, with 7 bases in the middle. The CDR3 sequence is 11 residues long. In DNA form, the CDR3 reads TGTGCCAGCAAGGGTATCAATGAGCAGTTCTTC. It encodes CASKGINEQFF.

This clonotype showed up many times. The CDR3 reads CASSEAGGWNEQFF. CDR3 in DNA: TGTGCCAGCAGTGAGGCGGGGGGATGGAATGAGCAGTTCTTC. The chain links TRBV2 to TRBJ2-1; 8 bases are a match to TRBD2. The length of the CDR3 is 14 residues. The trim removed 3 bases at V and 7 bases at J, leaving 5 bases unmatched. Per germline, CDR1 SNHLY and CDR2 FYNNEI.

This clonotype was detected ten times or more. One end of the junction is discordant with germline, which a read error may explain. The chain combines TRBV5-1 with TRBJ1-1; TRBD1 matches at 9 bases. CDR3 length: 15 residues. Germline values: CDR1 SGHRS, CDR2 YFSETQ. CDR3 residues: CASSPEQGANAEAFF. DNA for the CDR3: TGCGCCAGCAGCCCTGAACAGGGGGCGAACGCTGAAGCTTTCTTT.

Ten or more counts support this clonotype. The J gene is TRBJ1-2, the V gene TRBV7-9; 7 bases are a match to TRBD1. V gave up 1 base and J gave up 14 bases; unmatched junction bases: 10. The CDR3 sequence is 13 residues long. Germline CDR1 reads SEHNR; CDR2 reads FQNEAQ (reference sequence). The chain's CDR3 is CASSLEGTVGKTF. CDR3 in DNA: TGTGCCAGCAGCTTAGAAGGGACAGTGGGGAAGACCTTC.

This clonotype was counted ten times or more. V is TRBV10-3 and J is TRBJ2-7; 10 nucleotides line up with TRBD1. There are 15 residues in the CDR3. Germline lookup yields CDR1 ENHRY and CDR2 SYGVKD. The ends lost 2 bases at V and 4 bases at J; junction bases unmatched: 5. The CDR3 loop is CAISESRDRGYEQYF. Here the CDR3 DNA reads TGTGCCATCAGTGAGAGCCGGGACAGGGGTTACGAGCAGTACTTC.

This clonotype was observed a few times. The chain uses TRBV6-5 and TRBJ1-1; D is possibly TRBD1 (5 bases). CDR1 is MNHEY and CDR2 is SVGAGI in the germline V gene. This CDR3 region has 15 residues. Between the trimmed V and J ends, which lost 6 bases and 1 base, there was a span of 15 bases. The CDR3 coding sequence is TGTGCCAGCAGCCGCGTCCTGGGGGGGAACACTGAAGCTTTCTTT. Protein: CASSRVLGGNTEAFF.

This clonotype was seen at least ten times. The V gene is TRBV12-3 or TRBV12-4, the J gene TRBJ1-1; D call uncertain. The CDR3 totals 12 residues. With 4 bases removed from V and 4 bases from J, the gap between germline ends came to 7 bases. CDR3 nucleotides: TGTGCCAGCAGTTATTGGGGCACTGAAGCTTTCTTT. Its protein product is CASSYWGTEAFF.

CDR3 DNA sequence: TGTGCCAGCAGCCTTCCCCGGACAGGATTAGTAGATACGCAGTATTTT. It codes for CASSLPRTGLVDTQYF. This rearrangement joins TRBV5-4 to TRBJ2-3; TRBD1 matches at 7 bases. The CDR3 is 16 residues long. The germline V gene has CDR1 SGHNT and CDR2 YYREEE (reference sequence). V shed 4 bases and J 5 bases; nucleotides not matched to a gene: 13.

For this clonotype: Just one base apart from a much larger clone, this may be a read error. The rearrangement joins TRBV24-1 to TRBJ1-2; D is possibly TRBD1 (6 bases). This CDR3 is 14 amino acids long. Germline V gives CDR1 KGHDR, CDR2 SFDVKD. Trimming removed 6 bases at V and 8 bases at J, with 18 bases between. The CDR3 spells CATSQSQGSGGYTF. The CDR3 DNA reads as TGTGCCACCAGTCAAAGCCAGGGGTCCGGGGGCTACACCTTC.

In its sample, this clonotype was seen many times. The chain has TRBV5-1 and TRBJ1-1; tentative D call: TRBD1 (6 bases). The CDR3 runs to 14 residues. V lost 4 bases and J lost 5, with 15 bases in between. Looked up from germline, CDR1 is SGHRS and CDR2 is YFSETQ. The CDR3 DNA sequence: TGCGCCAGCAGCGGGACCAGGGGTGTAACTGAAGCTTTCTTT. This codes for CASSGTRGVTEAFF.

There are many counts of this clonotype. V is TRBV20-1 and J is TRBJ1-4; D is unresolved. CDR1 is DFQATT and CDR2 is SNEGSKA in the germline V gene (reference sequence). This CDR3 contains 14 residues. Trimming took off 5 bases at V and 6 bases at J, with 16 bases between the two ends. This CDR3 reads CSAVRTAEDEKLFF. In DNA, the CDR3 is TGCAGTGCTGTAAGGACGGCAGAAGATGAAAAACTGTTTTTT.